These T cell receptor beta chains were read from a single sample in a study of OX40 agonist ivuxolimab in advanced cancers. Clones were read by immunoSEQ multiplex PCR, and TCRdb kept only the in-frame ones, dropping some. The sample records roughly 100,000 clones, around 80% being singletons. Here the sequenced sample was CD4+ or CD8+ T cells sorted from blood, taken in a trial of the OX40 agonist ivuxolimab. Source of these receptors: an adult with an advanced solid tumor such as melanoma, head and neck, liver or kidney cancer. Each CDR3 is given with its conserved first and last residue. Each record gives: J gene, V gene, clone size, D gene, CDR3 protein, CDR3 DNA. A D gene is named only where the DNA matches it firmly. Some rows mark clone size as missing; the rest say once, few, many or name a class of expanded clone.

>TRBJ2-7|TRBV27|NA|NA
CASSWRVSGEQYF
TGTGCCAGCAGTTGGCGCGTTTCAGGCGAGCAGTACTTC
>TRBJ1-4|TRBV29-1|NA|NA
CSYLGAFNEKLFF
TGCAGCTACCTCGGGGCGTTTAATGAAAAACTGTTTTTT
>TRBJ1-1|TRBV5-6|few|NA
CASSSPRNTEAFF
TGTGCCAGCAGCTCACCCAGGAACACTGAAGCTTTCTTT
>TRBJ2-3|TRBV7-9|NA|NA
CASSPTEGQQDTQYF
TGTGCCAGCAGCCCTACCGAGGGGCAGCAAGATACGCAGTATTTT
>TRBJ2-1|TRBV7-2|NA|NA
CASRFRTANNEQFF
TGTGCCAGCAGATTTCGGACAGCAAACAATGAGCAGTTCTTC
>TRBJ2-7|TRBV10-3|NA|NA
CAISGGRYEQYF
TGTGCCATCAGTGGAGGCCGCTACGAGCAGTACTTC
>TRBJ1-1|TRBV2|NA|NA
CASSEEGGSTEAFF
TGTGCCAGCAGTGAGGAGGGGGGAAGTACTGAAGCTTTCTTT
>TRBJ1-5|TRBV2|NA|NA
CASSVGRGGNQPQHF
TGTGCCAGCAGTGTTGGCAGGGGAGGCAATCAGCCCCAGCATTTT
>TRBJ2-7|TRBV7-9|NA|TRBD2
CASSPLTSGTGEQYF
TGTGCCAGCAGCCCGCTGACTAGCGGGACGGGGGAGCAGTACTTC
>TRBJ1-4|TRBV30|NA|NA
CAWSDGARGGEKLFF
TGTGCCTGGTCCGACGGGGCCAGGGGTGGTGAAAAACTGTTTTTT
>TRBJ2-7|TRBV9|NA|TRBD2
CASSAGGLAREQYF
TGTGCCAGCAGCGCCGGGGGACTAGCGCGCGAGCAGTACTTC
>TRBJ1-1|TRBV12-5|NA|TRBD1
CASGRDRGTEAFF
TGTGCTAGTGGCCGGGACAGGGGGACCGAAGCTTTCTTT
>TRBJ1-3|TRBV27|NA|NA
CASSSSTAGGGNTIYF
TGTGCCAGCAGTTCCTCGACAGCCGGTGGTGGAAACACCATATATTTT
>TRBJ1-1|TRBV15|once|NA
CATSRDNRGSTEAFF
TGTGCCACCAGCAGAGATAACAGAGGGAGCACTGAAGCTTTCTTT
>TRBJ1-2|TRBV29-1|NA|TRBD1
CSVQTGVDGYTF
TGCAGCGTGCAGACAGGGGTGGATGGCTACACCTTC
>TRBJ1-2|TRBV9|NA|NA
CASSADGNYGYTF
TGTGCCAGCAGCGCGGACGGGAACTATGGCTACACCTTC
>TRBJ1-3|TRBV7-2|NA|NA
CASSGVTRNTIYF
TGTGCCAGCAGCGGGGTAACGAGAAACACCATATATTTT
>TRBJ2-1|TRBV7-8|NA|NA
CASRIGRGGRYNEQFF
TGTGCCAGCAGAATAGGGAGGGGGGGCCGGTACAATGAGCAGTTCTTC
>TRBJ2-3|TRBV6-4|NA|TRBD2
CASSPGTSGTDTQYF
TGTGCCAGCAGTCCCGGGACTAGCGGCACAGATACGCAGTATTTT
>TRBJ2-7|TRBV18|few|TRBD1
CASSPSGTGYEQYF
TGTGCCAGCTCACCCTCCGGGACAGGCTACGAGCAGTACTTC
>TRBJ2-7|TRBV25-1|few|NA
CASSWRPYEQYF
TGTGCCAGCAGCTGGAGACCATACGAGCAGTACTTC
>TRBJ1-1|TRBV12-5|NA|NA
CASGWFWGMNTEAFF
TGTGCTAGTGGTTGGTTTTGGGGGATGAACACTGAAGCTTTCTTT
>TRBJ2-1|TRBV6-1|NA|NA
CASSDGLLTYNEQFF
TGTGCCAGCAGTGACGGACTCTTAACCTACAATGAGCAGTTCTTC
>TRBJ1-6|TRBV7-9|few|NA
CASSPGTVSPLHF
TGTGCCAGCAGCCCGGGGACGGTTTCACCCCTCCACTTT
>TRBJ2-7|TRBV12-5|NA|NA
CASGLTPYEQYF
TGTGCTAGTGGTTTGACGCCCTACGAGCAGTACTTC
>TRBJ2-1|TRBV9|NA|TRBD2
CASSALAGSYNEQFF
TGTGCCAGCAGCGCCCTAGCGGGGTCATACAATGAGCAGTTCTTC
>TRBJ1-5|TRBV5-3|once|NA
CASSAPGSNQPQHF
TGTGCCAGCAGCGCGCCGGGCAGCAATCAGCCCCAGCATTTT
>TRBJ2-7|TRBV15|NA|NA
CATSRDLGLYEQYF
TGTGCCACCAGCAGAGATCTAGGGCTCTACGAGCAGTACTTC
>TRBJ1-6|TRBV7-9|NA|TRBD1
CASSQQGDGSPLHF
TGTGCCAGCAGCCAACAGGGGGATGGTTCACCCCTCCACTTT
>TRBJ2-2|TRBV5-1|NA|NA
CASSSTRQGLDTGELFF
TGCGCCAGCAGCTCCACCCGGCAGGGGTTGGACACCGGGGAGCTGTTTTTT
>TRBJ2-1|TRBV4-1|NA|TRBD2
CASSQYALAGGHNEQFF
TGCGCCAGCAGCCAGTATGCACTAGCGGGGGGCCACAATGAGCAGTTCTTC